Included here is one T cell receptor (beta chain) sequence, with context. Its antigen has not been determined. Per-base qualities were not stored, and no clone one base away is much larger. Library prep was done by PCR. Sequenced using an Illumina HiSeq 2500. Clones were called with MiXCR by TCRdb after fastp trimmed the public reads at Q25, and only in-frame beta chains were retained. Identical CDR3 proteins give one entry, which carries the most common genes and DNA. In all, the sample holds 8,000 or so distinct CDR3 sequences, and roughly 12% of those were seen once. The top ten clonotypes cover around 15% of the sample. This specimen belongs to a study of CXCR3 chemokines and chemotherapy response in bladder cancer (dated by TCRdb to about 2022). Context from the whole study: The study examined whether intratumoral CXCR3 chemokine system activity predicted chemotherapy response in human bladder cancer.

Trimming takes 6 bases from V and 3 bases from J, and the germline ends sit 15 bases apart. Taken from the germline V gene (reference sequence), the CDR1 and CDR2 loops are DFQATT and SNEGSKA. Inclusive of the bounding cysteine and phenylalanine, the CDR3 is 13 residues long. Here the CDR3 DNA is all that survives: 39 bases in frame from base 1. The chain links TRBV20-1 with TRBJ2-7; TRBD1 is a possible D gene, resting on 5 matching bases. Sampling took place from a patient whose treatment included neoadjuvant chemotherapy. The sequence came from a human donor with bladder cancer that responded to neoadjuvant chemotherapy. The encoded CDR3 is CSARRGRVYEQYF. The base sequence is TGCAGTGCCCGAAGGGGCCGGGTCTACGAGCAGTACTTC.